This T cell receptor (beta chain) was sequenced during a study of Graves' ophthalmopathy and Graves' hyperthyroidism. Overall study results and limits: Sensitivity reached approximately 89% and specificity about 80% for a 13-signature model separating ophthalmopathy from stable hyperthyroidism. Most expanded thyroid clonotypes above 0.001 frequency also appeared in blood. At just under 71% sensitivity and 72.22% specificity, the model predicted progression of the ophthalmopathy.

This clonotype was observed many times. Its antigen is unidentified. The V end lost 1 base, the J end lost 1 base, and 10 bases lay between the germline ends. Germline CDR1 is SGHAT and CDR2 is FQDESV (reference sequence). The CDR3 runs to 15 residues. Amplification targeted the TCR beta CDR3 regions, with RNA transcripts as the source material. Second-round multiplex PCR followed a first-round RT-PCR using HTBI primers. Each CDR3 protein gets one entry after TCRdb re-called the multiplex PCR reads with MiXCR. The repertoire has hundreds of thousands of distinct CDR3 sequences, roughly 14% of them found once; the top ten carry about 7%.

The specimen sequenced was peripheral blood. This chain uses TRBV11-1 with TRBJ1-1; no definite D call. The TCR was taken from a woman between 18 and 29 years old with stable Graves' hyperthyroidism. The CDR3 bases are TGTGCCAGCAGCTTAGAAAGGGAAAGGAACACTGAAGCTTTCTTT. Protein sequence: CASSLERERNTEAFF.